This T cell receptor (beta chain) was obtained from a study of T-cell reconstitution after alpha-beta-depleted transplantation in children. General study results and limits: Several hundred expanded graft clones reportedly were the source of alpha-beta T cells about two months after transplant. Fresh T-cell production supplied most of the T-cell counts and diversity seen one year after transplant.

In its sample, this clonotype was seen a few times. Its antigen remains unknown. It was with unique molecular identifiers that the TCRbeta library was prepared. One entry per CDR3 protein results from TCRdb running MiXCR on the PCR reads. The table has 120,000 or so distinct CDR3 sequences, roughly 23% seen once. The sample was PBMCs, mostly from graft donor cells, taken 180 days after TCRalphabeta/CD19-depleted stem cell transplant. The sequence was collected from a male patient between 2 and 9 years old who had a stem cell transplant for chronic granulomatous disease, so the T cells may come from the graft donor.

CDR3 residues: CSAREVRGHATEAFF. The DNA of the CDR3 is TGCAGTGCTAGAGAGGTCAGGGGGCATGCTACTGAAGCTTTCTTT. This chain uses TRBV20-1 with TRBJ1-1, with TRBD1 matching 8 bases. There are 15 residues in the CDR3. V shed 0 bases, J shed 5 bases, and the junction held 8 bases outside the gene matches. Germline loops: CDR1 DFQATT, CDR2 SNEGSKA (reference sequence).